The TCR beta chain described here comes from a study of blood T cell repertoires in COVID-19. Background on the study: The samples span acute and convalescent COVID-19 from the United States, Italy and Spain.

CDR3 length equals 15 residues. Germline CDR1 reads LNHNV; CDR2 reads YYDKDF (reference sequence). Trimming removed 3 bases from V and 0 bases from J; junction bases left unmatched: 4. Authors' processing steps: Estimation of nucleated cell counts was performed using reference gene primer amplification. Sequencing was performed with immunoSEQ multiplex PCR; in TCRdb, only in-frame clones are kept and a portion is missing. That table is the source of V, J and clone size, and D and trimming were worked out from the DNA. The sample yields 300,000 to 400,000 clones, around 88% seen once. The sequenced material came from peripheral blood. The receptor comes from a woman in her thirties with COVID-19, enrolled during active disease. V gene TRBV15 combines with J gene TRBJ1-1, with TRBD1 matching over 7 bases. The CDR3 spells CATSRDRLMNTEAFF. DNA for the CDR3: TGTGCCACCAGCAGGGACAGGCTCATGAACACTGAAGCTTTCTTT. The variable domain in full, with the rest retrieved from reference TRBV15 and TRBJ1-1, is DAMVIQNPRYQVTQFGKPVTLSCSQTLNHNVMYWYQQKSSQAPKLLFHYYDKDFNNEADTPDNFQSRRPNTSFCFLDIRSPGLGDTAMYLCATSRDRLMNTEAFFGQGTRLTVV.